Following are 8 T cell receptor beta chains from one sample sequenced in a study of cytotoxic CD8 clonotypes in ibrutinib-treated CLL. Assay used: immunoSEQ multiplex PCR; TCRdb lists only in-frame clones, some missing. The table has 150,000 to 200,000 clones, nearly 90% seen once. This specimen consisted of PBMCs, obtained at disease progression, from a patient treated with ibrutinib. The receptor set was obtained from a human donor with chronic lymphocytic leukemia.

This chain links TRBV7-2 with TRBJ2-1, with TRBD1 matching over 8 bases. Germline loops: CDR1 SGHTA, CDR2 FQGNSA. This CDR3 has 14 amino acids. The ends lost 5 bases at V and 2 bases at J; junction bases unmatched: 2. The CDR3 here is CASSIQGAYNEQFF. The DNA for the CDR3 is TGTGCCAGCAGCATACAGGGGGCCTACAATGAGCAGTTCTTC.

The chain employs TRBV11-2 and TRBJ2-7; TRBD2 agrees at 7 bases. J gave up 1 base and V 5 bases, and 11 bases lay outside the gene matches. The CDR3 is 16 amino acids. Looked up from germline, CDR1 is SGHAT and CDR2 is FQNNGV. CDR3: CASSPNGAGRSYEQYF. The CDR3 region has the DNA TGTGCCAGCAGCCCCAACGGAGCGGGAAGATCCTACGAGCAGTACTTC.

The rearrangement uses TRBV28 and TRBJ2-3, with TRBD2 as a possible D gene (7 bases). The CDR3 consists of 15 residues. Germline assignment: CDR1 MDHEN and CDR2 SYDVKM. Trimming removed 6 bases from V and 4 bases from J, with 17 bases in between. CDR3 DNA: TGTGCCAGCAGACTTAGGGGGGGGTTGGCAGATACGCAGTATTTT. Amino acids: CASRLRGGLADTQYF. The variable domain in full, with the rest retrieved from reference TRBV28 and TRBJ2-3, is DVKVTQSSRYLVKRTGEKVFLECVQDMDHENMFWYRQDPGLGLRLIYFSYDVKMKEKGDIPEGYSVSREKKERFSLILESASTNQTSMYLCASRLRGGLADTQYFGPGTRLTVL.

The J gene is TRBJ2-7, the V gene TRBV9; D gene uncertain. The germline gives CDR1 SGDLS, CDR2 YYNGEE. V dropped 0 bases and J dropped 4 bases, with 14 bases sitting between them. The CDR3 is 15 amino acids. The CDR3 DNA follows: TGTGCCAGCAGCGTAGCTCCGGGTTTGGGGTACGAGCAGTACTTC. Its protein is CASSVAPGLGYEQYF.

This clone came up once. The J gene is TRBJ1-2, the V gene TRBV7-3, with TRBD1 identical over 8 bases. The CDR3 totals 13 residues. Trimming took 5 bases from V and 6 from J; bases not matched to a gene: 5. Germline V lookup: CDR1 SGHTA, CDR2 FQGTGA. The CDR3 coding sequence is TGTGCCAGCAGCATCCAGACAGGGGATGGCTACACCTTC. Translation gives CASSIQTGDGYTF.

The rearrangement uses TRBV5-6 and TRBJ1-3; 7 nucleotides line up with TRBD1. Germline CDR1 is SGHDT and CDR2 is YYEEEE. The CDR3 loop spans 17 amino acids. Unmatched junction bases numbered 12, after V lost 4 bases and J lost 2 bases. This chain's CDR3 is CASSPTLRQGAGNTIYF. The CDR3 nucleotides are TGTGCCAGCAGCCCGACACTGAGACAGGGCGCTGGAAACACCATATATTTT.

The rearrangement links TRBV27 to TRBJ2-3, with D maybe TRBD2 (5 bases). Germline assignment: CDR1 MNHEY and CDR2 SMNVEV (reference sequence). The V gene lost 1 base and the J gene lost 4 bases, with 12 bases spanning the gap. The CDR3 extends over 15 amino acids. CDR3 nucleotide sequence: TGTGCCAGCAGTTTATTCCGAGGGCCTGCAGATACGCAGTATTTT. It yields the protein CASSLFRGPADTQYF.

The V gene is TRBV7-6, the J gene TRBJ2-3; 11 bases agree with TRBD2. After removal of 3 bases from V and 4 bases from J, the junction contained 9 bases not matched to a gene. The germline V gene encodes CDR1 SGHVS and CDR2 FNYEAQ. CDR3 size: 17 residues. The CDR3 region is CASSFGTSGFRADTQYF. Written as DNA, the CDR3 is TGTGCCAGCAGCTTTGGGACTAGCGGCTTCAGGGCAGATACGCAGTATTTT.